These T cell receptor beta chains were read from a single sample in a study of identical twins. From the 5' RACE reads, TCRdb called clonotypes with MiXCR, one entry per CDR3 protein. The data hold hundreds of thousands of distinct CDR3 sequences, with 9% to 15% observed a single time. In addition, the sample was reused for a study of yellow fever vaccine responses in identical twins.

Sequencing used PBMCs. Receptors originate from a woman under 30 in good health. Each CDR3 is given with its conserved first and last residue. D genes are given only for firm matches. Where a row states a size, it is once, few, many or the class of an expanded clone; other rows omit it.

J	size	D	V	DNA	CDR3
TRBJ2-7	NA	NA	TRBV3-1	TGTGCCAGCAGCCAAGGGGTGGGAGCCGGCGAGCAGTACTTC	CASSQGVGAGEQYF
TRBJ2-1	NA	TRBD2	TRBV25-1	TGTGCCAGCAGAGCCACTAGCGGGGGGTCTCACAATGAGCAGTTCTTC	CASRATSGGSHNEQFF
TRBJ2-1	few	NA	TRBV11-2	TGTGCCAGCAGCTTAGGGTTGGTGGTAGCCGTTACTGGGAATGAGCAGTTCTTC	CASSLGLVVAVTGNEQFF
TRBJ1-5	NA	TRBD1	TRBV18	TGTGCCAGCTCACCACAGTTGGGACAGGGCGATCAGCCCCAGCATTTT	CASSPQLGQGDQPQHF
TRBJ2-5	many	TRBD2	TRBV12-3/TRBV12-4	TGTGCCAGCAGTTTGCGGGAGAAAGAGACCCAGTACTTC	CASSLREKETQYF
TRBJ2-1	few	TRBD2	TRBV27	TGTGCCAGCAGTCCCATGACTAGCGGGACCTACAATGAGCAGTTCTTC	CASSPMTSGTYNEQFF
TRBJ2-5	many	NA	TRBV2	TGTGCCAGCAGTCGCGGACAGGGAGGGGAGACCCAGTACTTC	CASSRGQGGETQYF
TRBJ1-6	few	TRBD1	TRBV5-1	TGCGCCAGCAGCCAATGGACAGGGGGGTCCTATAATTCACCCCTCCACTTT	CASSQWTGGSYNSPLHF
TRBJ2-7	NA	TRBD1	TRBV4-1	TGCGCCAGCAGCCAAGGGACTGGGACAGGGAGCGAGCAGTACTTC	CASSQGTGTGSEQYF
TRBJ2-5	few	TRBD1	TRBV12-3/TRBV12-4	TGTGCCAGCGCTCGGTCCTTCCCCAGGGGGCAGAATGGGGAGACCCAGTACTTC	CASARSFPRGQNGETQYF
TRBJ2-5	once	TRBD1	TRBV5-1	TGCGCCAGCAGCTGGTCGGACAGGTTCCAAGAGACCCAGTACTTC	CASSWSDRFQETQYF
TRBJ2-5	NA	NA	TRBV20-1	TGCAGTGCTAGAGACGAAAGTGAGACCCAGTACTTC	CSARDESETQYF
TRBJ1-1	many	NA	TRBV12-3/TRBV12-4	TGTGCCAGCAGGCTAACACTTAACACTGAAGCTTTCTTT	CASRLTLNTEAFF
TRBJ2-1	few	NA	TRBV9	TGTGCCAGCAATACTGACGGGTATGAAGGGGGCAATGAGCAGTTCTTC	CASNTDGYEGGNEQFF
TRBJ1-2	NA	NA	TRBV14	TGTGCCAGCAGCCAAAACTTTGCTAACTATGGCTACACCTTC	CASSQNFANYGYTF
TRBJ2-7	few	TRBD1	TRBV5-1	TGCGCCAGCAGCGCCGGGACAGCGACCTACGAGCAGTACTTC	CASSAGTATYEQYF
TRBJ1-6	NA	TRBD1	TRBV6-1	TGTGCCAGCAGTACAGGGGGCGGGAATTCACCCCTCCACTTT	CASSTGGGNSPLHF
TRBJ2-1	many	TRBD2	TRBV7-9	TGTGCCAGCAGCGGCCCTAGCGGGAGTGTTTTAAATGAGCAGTTCTTC	CASSGPSGSVLNEQFF
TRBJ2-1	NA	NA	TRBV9	TGTGCCAGCAGCGACCTCTACCGAACGAGCTCCTACAATGAGCAGTTCTTC	CASSDLYRTSSYNEQFF
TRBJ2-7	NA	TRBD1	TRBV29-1	TGCTGCGCCGCCGGGACAGGGGGTTACGAGCAGTACTTC	CCAAGTGGYEQYF
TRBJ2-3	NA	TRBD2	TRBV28	TGTGCCAGCATGGCGGGGGGGCGCACAGATACGCAGTATTTT	CASMAGGRTDTQYF
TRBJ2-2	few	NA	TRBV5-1	TGCGCCAGCAGCTTAAGGGTGTTGGACACCGGGGAGCTGTTTTTT	CASSLRVLDTGELFF
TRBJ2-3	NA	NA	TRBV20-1	TGCAGTGCTAGGGGGGTCGATACGCAGTATTTT	CSARGVDTQYF